Here is one T cell receptor beta chain with its context. The sample comes from a study of blood T cell repertoires in COVID-19. Assay used: immunoSEQ multiplex PCR; TCRdb lists only in-frame clones, some missing. The sample carries roughly 220,000 clones, approximately 86% recorded once. Germline-derived CDR1 and CDR2 are SGHTA and FQGTGA. Trimming removed 5 bases from V and 6 bases from J, with 15 bases in between. The CDR3 has 14 amino acids. The V and J genes are TRBV7-3 and TRBJ2-3, with a weak D call TRBD2 (7 bases). The source material was peripheral blood. The receptor comes from a man between 60 and 75 years old with acute or convalescent COVID-19. The CDR3 coding sequence is TGTGCCAGCAGCCCAAGGGGGGGGCTGGATACGCAGTATTTT. Residues: CASSPRGGLDTQYF.